This TCR beta chain was retrieved from a study of T cell responses to AZD1222 COVID-19 vaccine. Clones were sequenced by immunoSEQ multiplex PCR, and TCRdb holds only the in-frame ones, with some missing. Here the sample spans 120,000 to 150,000 clones, around 90% being singletons. Study-wide results and caveats: At baseline, seropositivity was found in only a handful of AZD1222 recipients.

This CDR3 has 14 amino acids. V was trimmed by 4 bases and J by 5 bases, leaving 14 bases between them. CDR1 is SNHLY, CDR2 FYNNEI, per germline. To note about this clone: Its antigen is not identified.

The source is an adult who received the AZD1222 COVID-19 vaccine. This chain links TRBV2 with TRBJ2-5, with no clear D. The sample was peripheral blood, taken 28 days after the second AZD1222 dose. The CDR3, as DNA: TGTGCCAGCAGTGGCCCCGCCCCCCAGGAGACCCAGTACTTC. Encoded protein: CASSGPAPQETQYF. Combining the CDR3 with reference TRBV2 and TRBJ2-5 gives the whole variable domain EPEVTQTPSHQVTQMGQEVILRCVPISNHLYFYWYRQILGQKVEFLVSFYNNEISEKSEIFDDQFSVERPDGSNFTLKIRSTKLEDSAMYFCASSGPAPQETQYFGPGTRLLVL.